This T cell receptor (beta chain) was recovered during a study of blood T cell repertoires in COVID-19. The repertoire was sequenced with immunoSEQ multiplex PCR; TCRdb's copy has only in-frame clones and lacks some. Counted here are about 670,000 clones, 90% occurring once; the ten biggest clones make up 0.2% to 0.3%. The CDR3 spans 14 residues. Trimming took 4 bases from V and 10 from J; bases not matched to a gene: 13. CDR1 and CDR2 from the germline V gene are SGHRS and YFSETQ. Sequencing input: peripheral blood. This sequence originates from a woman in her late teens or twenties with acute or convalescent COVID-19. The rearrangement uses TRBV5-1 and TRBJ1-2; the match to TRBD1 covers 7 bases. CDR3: CASSPSTTGSIYTF. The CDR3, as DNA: TGCGCCAGCAGCCCCTCTACGACAGGGTCCATCTACACCTTC.